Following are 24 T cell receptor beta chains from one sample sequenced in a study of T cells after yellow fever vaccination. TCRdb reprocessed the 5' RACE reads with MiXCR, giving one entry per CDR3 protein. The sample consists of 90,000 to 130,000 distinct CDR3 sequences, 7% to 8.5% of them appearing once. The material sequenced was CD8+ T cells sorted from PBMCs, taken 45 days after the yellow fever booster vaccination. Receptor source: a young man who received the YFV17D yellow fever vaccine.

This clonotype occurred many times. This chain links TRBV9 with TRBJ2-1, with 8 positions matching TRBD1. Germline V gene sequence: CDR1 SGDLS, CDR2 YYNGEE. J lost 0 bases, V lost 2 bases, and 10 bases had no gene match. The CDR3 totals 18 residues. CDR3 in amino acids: CASSVAGQGASSYNEQFF. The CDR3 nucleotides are TGTGCCAGCAGCGTCGCTGGGCAGGGGGCGAGCTCCTACAATGAGCAGTTCTTC. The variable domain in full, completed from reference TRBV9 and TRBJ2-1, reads DSGVTQTPKHLITATGQRVTLRCSPRSGDLSVYWYQQSLDQGLQFLIQYYNGEERAKGNILERFSAQQFPDLHSELNLSSLELGDSALYFCASSVAGQGASSYNEQFFGPGTRLTVL.

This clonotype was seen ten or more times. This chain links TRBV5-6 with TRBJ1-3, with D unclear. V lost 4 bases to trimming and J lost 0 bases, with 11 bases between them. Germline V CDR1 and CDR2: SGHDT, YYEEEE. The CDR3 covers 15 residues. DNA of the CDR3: TGTGCCAGCAGCGCCGGAAGTAACTCTGGAAACACCATATATTTT. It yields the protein CASSAGSNSGNTIYF.

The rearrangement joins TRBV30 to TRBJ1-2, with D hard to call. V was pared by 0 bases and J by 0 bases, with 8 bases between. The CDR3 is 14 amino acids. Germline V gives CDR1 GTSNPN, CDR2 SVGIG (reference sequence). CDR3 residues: CAWSVGRSNYGYTF. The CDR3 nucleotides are TGTGCCTGGAGTGTAGGGCGGTCTAACTATGGCTACACCTTC.

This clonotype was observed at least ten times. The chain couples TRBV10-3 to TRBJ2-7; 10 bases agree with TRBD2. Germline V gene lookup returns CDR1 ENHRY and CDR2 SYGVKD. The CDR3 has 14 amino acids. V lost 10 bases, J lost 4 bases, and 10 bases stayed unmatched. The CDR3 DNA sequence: TGTGCCACTCAGACGAATAGCGGGAGGTACGAGCAGTACTTC. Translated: CATQTNSGRYEQYF.

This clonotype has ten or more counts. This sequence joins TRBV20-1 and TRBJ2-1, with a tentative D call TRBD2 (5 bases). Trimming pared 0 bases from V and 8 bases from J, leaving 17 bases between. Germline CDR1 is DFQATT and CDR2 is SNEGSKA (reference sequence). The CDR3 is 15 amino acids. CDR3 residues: CSARDMRALRYEQFF. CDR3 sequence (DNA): TGCAGTGCTAGAGATATGAGGGCCCTTCGCTATGAGCAGTTCTTC.

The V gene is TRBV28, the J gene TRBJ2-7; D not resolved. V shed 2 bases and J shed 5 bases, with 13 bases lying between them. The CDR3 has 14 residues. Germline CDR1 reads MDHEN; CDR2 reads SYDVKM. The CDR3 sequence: CASSLVVGLNEQYF. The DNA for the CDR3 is TGTGCCAGCAGTTTAGTGGTGGGATTGAACGAGCAGTACTTC. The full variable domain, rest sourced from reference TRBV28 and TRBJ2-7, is DVKVTQSSRYLVKRTGEKVFLECVQDMDHENMFWYRQDPGLGLRLIYFSYDVKMKEKGDIPEGYSVSREKKERFSLILESASTNQTSMYLCASSLVVGLNEQYFGPGTRLTVT.

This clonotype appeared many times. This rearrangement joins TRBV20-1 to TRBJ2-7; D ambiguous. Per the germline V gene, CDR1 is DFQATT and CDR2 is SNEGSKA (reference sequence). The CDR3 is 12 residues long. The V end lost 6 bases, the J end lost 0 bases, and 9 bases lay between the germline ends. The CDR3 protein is CSAEADSYEQYF. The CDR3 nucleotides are TGCAGTGCAGAGGCGGACTCCTACGAGCAGTACTTC.

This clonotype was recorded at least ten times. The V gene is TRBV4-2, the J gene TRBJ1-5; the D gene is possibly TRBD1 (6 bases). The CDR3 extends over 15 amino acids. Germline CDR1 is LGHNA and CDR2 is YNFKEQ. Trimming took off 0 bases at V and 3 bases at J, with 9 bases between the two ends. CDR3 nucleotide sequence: TGTGCCAGCAGCCAAGATACAGGGATCAATCAGCCCCAGCATTTT. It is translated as CASSQDTGINQPQHF.

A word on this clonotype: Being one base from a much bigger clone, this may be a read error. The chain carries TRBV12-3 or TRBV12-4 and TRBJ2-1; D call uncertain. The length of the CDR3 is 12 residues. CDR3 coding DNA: TGTGTCAGCAGTCCAACCCTAGATGAGCAGTTCTTC. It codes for CVSSPTLDEQFF.

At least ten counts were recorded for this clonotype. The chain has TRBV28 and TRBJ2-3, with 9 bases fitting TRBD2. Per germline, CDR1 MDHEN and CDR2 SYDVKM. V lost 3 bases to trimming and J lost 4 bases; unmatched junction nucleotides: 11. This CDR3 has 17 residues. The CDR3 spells CASSLETSGGGADTQYF. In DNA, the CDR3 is TGTGCCAGCAGTTTGGAGACTAGCGGCGGTGGGGCAGATACGCAGTATTTT.

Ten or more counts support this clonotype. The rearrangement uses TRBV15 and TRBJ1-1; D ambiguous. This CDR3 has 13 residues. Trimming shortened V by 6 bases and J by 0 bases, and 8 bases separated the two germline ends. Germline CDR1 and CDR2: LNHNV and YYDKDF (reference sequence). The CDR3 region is CATRATVNTEAFF. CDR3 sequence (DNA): TGTGCCACCAGGGCGACGGTGAACACTGAAGCTTTCTTT.

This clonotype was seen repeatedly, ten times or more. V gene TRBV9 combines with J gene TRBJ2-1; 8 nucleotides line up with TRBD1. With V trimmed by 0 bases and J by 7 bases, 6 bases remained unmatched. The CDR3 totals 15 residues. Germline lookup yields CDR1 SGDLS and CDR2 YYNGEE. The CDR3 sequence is CASSVGDRGLNEQFF. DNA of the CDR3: TGTGCCAGCAGCGTAGGCGACAGGGGTTTAAATGAGCAGTTCTTC.

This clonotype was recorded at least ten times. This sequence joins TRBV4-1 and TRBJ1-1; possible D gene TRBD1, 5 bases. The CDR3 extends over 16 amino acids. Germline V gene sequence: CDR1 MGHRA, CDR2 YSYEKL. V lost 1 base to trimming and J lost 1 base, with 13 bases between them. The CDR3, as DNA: TGCGCCAGCAGCCAAGCCTTGGGTGGGGGGAACACTGAAGCTTTCTTT. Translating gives CASSQALGGGNTEAFF.

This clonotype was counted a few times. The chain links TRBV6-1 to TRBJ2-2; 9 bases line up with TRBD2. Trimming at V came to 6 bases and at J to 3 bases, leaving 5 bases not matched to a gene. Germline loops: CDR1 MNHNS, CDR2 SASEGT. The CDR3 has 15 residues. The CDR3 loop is CASSVTSGYTGELFF. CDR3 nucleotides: TGTGCCAGCAGCGTGACTAGCGGCTACACCGGGGAGCTGTTTTTT.

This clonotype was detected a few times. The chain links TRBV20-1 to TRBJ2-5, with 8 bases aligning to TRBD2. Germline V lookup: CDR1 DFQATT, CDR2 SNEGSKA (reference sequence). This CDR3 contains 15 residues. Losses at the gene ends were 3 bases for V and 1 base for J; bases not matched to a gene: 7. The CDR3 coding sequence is TGCAGTGCTAGTGGGGTAGCGGGGCGCCAAGAGACCCAGTACTTC. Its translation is CSASGVAGRQETQYF.

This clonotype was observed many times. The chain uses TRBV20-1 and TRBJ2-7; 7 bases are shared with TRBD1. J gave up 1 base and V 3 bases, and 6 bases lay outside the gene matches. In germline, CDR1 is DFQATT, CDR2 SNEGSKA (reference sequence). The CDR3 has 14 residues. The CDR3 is CSASIGQESYEQYF. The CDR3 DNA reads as TGCAGTGCTAGTATCGGACAGGAATCCTACGAGCAGTACTTC.

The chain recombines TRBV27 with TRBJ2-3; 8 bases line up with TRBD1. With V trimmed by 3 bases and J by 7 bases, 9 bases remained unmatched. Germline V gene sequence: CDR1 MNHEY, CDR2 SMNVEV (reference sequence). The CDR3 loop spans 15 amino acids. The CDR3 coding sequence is TGTGCCAGCAGTTTTCCCGGGACAGGTTTCAATACGCAGTATTTT. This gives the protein CASSFPGTGFNTQYF.

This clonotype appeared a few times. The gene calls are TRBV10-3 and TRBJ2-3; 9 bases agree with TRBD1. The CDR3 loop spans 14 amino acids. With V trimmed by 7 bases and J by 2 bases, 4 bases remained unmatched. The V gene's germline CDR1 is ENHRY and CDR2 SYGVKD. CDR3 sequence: CAIKGTGSTDTQYF. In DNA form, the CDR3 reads TGTGCCATCAAAGGGACAGGGTCCACAGATACGCAGTATTTT.

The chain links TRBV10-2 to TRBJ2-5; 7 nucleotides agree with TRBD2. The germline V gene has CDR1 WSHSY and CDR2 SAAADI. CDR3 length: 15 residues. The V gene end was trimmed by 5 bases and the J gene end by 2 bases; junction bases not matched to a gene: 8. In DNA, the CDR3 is TGCGCCAGCAGTAGGGAGGGGCTAAAACAAGAGACCCAGTACTTC. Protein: CASSREGLKQETQYF.

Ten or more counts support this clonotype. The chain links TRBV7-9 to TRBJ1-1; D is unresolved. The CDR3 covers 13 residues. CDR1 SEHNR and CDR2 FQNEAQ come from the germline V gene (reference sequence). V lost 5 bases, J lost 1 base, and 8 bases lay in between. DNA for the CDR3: TGTGCCAGCAGCCCAGGCTCGAACACTGAAGCTTTCTTT. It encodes CASSPGSNTEAFF.

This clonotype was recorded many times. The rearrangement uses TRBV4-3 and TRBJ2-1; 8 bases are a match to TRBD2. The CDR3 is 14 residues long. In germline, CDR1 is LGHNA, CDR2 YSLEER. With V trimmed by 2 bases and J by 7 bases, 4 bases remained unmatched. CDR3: CASSQPGLGNEQFF. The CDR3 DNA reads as TGCGCCAGCAGCCAACCGGGACTAGGTAATGAGCAGTTCTTC.

The CDR3 coding sequence is TGCGCCAGCAGCCAAGATGTTGGGCTCTCGACAGATACGCAGTATTTT. This gives the protein CASSQDVGLSTDTQYF. The J gene is TRBJ2-3, the V gene TRBV4-3; D is undetermined. The CDR3 extends over 16 amino acids. The V gene lost 0 bases and the J gene lost 3 bases, with 13 bases spanning the gap. Germline CDR1 reads LGHNA; CDR2 reads YSLEER.

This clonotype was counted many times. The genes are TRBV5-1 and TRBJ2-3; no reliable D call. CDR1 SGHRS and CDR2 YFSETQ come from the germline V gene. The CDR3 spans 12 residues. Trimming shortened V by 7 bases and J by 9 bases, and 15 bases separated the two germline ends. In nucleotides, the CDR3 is TGCGCCAGCCAAGCTGAGTCCCCCACGCAGTATTTT. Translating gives CASQAESPTQYF.

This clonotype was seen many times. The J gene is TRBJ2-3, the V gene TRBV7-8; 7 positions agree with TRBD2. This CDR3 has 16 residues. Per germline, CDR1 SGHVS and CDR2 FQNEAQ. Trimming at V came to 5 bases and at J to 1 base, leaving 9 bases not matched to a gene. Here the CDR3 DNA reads TGTGCCAGCAGCCCGAGTGGGGGGGGTGGCACAGATACGCAGTATTTT. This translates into CASSPSGGGGTDTQYF.